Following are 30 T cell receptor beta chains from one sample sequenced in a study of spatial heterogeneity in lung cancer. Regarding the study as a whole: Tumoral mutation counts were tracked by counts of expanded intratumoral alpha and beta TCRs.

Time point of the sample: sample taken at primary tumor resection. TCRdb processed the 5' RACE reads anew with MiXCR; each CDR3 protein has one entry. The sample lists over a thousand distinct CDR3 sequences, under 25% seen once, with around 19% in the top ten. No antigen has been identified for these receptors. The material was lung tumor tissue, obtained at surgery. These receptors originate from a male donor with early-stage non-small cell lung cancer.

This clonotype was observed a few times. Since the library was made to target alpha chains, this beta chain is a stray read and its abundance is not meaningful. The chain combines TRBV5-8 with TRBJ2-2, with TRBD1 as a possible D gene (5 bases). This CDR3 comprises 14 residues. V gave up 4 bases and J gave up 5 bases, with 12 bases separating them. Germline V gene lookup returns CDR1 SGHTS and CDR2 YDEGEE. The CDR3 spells CASSKGQGTGELFF. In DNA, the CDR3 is TGTGCCAGCAGCAAAGGTCAGGGTACCGGGGAGCTGTTTTTT.

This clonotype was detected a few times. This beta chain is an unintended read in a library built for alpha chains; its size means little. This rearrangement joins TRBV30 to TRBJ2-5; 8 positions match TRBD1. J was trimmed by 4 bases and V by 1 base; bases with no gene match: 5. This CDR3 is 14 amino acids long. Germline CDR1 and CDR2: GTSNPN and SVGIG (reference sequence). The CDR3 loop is CAWSDLTGVETQYF. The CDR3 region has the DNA TGTGCCTGGAGTGACTTGACAGGGGTAGAGACCCAGTACTTC. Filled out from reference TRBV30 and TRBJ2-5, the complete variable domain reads SQTIHQWPATLVQPVGSPLSLECTVEGTSNPNLYWYRQAAGRGLQLLFYSVGIGQISSEVPQNLSASRPQDRQFILSSKKLLLSDSGFYLCAWSDLTGVETQYFGPGTRLLVL.

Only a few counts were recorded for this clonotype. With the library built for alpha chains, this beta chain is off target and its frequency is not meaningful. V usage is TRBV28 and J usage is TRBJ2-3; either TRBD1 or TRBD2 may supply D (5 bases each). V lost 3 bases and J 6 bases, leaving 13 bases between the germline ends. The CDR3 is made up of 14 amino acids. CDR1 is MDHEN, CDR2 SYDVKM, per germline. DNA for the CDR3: TGTGCCAGCAGTTTCGGGGCTCTGGGGGATACGCAGTATTTT. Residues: CASSFGALGDTQYF.

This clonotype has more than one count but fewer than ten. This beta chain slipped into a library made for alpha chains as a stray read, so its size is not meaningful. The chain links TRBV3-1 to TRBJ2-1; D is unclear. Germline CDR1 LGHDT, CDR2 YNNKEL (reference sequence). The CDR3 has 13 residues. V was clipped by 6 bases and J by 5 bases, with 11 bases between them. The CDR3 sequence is CASSQDQDNEQFF. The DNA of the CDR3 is TGTGCCAGCAGTCAGGACCAAGACAATGAGCAGTTCTTC.

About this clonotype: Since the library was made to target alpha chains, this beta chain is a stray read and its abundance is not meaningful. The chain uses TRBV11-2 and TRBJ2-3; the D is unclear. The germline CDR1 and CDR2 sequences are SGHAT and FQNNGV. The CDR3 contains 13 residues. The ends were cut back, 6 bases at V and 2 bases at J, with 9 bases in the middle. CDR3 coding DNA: TGTGCCAGCAGACCCTACTCCACAGATACGCAGTATTTT. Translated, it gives CASRPYSTDTQYF.

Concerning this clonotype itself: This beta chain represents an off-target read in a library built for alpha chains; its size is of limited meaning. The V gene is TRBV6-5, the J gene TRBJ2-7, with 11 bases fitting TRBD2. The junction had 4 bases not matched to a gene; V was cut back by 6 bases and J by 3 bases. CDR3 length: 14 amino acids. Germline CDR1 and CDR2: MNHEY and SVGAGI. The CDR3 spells CASRRTSGLYEQYF. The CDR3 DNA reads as TGTGCCAGCAGACGGACTAGCGGGCTCTACGAGCAGTACTTC.

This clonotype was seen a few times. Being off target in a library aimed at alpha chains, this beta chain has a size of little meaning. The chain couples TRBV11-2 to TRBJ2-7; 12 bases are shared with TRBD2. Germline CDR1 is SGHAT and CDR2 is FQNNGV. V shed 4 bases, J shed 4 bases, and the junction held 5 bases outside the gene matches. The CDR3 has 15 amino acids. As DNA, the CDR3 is TGTGCCAGCAGCTCCAGGACTAGCGGGATTTACGAGCAGTACTTC. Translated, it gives CASSSRTSGIYEQYF.

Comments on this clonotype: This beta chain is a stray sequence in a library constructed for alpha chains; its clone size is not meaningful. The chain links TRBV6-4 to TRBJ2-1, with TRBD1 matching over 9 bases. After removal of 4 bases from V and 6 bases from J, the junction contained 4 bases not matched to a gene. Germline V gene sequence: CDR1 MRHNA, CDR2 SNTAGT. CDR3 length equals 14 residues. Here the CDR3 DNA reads TGTGCCAGCAGTGGGGGACAGGGTTTCAATGAGCAGTTCTTC. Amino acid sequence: CASSGGQGFNEQFF.

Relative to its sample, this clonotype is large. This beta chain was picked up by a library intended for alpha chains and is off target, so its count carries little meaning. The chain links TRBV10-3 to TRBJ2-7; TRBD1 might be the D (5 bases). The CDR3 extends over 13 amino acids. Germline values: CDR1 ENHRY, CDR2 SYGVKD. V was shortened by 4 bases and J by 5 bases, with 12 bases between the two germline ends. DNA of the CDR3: TGTGCCATCAGTGTTCGGCAGGGAAACGAGCAGTACTTC. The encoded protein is CAISVRQGNEQYF.

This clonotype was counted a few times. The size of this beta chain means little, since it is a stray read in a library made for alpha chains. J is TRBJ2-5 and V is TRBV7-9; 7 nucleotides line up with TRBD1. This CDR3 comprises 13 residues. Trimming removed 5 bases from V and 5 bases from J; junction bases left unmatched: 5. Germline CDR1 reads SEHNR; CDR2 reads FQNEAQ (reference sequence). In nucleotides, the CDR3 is TGTGCCAGCAGCGCGACAGGGATGGAGACCCAGTACTTC. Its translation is CASSATGMETQYF.

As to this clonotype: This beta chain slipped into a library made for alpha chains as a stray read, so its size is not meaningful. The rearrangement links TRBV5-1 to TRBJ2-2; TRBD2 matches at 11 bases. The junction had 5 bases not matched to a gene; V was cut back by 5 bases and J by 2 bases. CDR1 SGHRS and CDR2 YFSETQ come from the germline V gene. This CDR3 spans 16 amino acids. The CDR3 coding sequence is TGCGCCAGCAGTATCACTAGCGGGAGAAACACCGGGGAGCTGTTTTTT. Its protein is CASSITSGRNTGELFF.

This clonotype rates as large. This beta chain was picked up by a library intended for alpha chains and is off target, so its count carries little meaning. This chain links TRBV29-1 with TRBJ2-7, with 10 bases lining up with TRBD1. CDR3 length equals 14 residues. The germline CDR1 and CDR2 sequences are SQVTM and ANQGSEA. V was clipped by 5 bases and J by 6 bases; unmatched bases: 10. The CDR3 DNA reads TGCAGCGTTTTGCCGGGACAGGGGCCCAGCGAGCAGTACTTC. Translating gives CSVLPGQGPSEQYF.

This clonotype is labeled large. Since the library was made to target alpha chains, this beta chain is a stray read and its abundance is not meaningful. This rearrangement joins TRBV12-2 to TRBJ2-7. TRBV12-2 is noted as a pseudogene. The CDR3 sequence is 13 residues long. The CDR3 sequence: CASRFKCGWEQYF. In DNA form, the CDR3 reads TGTGCAAGTCGCTTCAAATGCGGCTGGGAGCAGTACTTC.

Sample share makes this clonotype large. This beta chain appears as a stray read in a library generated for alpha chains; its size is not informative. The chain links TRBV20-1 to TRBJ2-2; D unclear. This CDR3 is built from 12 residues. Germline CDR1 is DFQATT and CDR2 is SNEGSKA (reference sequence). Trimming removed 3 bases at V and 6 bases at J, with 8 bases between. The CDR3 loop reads CSASMGAGELFF. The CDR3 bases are TGCAGTGCTAGCATGGGTGCCGGGGAGCTGTTTTTT.

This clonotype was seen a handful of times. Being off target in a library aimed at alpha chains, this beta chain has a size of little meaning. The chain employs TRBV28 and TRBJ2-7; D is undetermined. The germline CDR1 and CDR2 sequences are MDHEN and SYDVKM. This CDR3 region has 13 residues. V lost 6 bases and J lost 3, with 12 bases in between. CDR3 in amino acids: CASRSPLGYEQYF. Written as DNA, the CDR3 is TGTGCCAGCAGATCCCCTCTGGGCTACGAGCAGTACTTC. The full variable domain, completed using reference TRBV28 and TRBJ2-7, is DVKVTQSSRYLVKRTGEKVFLECVQDMDHENMFWYRQDPGLGLRLIYFSYDVKMKEKGDIPEGYSVSREKKERFSLILESASTNQTSMYLCASRSPLGYEQYFGPGTRLTVT.

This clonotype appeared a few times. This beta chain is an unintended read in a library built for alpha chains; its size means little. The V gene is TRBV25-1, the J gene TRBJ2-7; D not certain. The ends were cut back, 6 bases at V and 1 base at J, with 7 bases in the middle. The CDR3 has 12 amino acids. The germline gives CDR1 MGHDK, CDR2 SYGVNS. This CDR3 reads CASRGGSYEQYF. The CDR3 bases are TGTGCCAGCAGAGGCGGATCCTACGAGCAGTACTTC.

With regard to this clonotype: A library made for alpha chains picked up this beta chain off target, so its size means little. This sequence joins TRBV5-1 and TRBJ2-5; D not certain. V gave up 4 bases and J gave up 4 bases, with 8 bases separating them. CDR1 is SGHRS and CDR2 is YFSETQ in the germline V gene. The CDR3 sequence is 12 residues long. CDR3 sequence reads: CASSLELETQYF. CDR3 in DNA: TGCGCCAGCAGCCTTGAGTTAGAGACCCAGTACTTC.

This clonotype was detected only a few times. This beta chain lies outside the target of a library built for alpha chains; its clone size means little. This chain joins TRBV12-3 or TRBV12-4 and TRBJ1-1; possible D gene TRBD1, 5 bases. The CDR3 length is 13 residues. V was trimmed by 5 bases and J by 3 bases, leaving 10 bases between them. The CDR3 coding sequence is TGTGCCAGCAGTCTCATGGGGGACACTGAAGCTTTCTTT. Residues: CASSLMGDTEAFF.

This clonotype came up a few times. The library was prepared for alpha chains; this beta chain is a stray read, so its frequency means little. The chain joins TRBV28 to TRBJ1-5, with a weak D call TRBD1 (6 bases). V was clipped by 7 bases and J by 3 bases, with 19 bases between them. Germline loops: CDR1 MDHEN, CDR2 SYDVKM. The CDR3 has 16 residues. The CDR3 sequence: CASTTSGGGVNQPQHF. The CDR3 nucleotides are TGTGCCAGCACCACGAGTGGCGGGGGCGTCAATCAGCCCCAGCATTTT.

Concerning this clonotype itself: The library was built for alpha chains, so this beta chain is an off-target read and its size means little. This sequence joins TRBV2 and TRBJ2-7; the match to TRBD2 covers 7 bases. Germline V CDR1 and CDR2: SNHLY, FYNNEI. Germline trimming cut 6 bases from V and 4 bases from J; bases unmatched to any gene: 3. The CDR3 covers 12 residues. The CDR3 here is CASSASGYEQYF. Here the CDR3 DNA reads TGTGCCAGCAGCGCTAGCGGATACGAGCAGTACTTC.

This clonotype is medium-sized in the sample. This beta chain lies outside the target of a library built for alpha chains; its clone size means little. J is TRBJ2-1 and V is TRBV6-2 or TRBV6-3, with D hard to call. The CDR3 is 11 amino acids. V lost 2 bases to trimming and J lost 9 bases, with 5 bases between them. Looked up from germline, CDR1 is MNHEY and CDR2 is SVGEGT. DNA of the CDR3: TGTGCCAGCAGTTACCTGATTGAGCAGTTCTTC. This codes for CASSYLIEQFF.

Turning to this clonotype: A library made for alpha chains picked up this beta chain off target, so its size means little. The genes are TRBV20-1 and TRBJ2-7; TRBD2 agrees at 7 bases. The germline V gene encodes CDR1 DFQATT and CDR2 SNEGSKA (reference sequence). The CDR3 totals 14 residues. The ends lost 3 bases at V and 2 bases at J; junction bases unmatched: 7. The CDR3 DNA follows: TGCAGTGCTAGTGGAACCGGGACTACCTACGAGCAGTACTTC. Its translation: CSASGTGTTYEQYF.

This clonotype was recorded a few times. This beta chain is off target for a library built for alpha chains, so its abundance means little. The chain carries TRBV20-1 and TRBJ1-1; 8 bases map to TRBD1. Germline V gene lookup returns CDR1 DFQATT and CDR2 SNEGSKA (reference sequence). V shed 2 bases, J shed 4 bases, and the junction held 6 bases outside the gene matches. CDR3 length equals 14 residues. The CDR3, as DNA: TGCAGTGCTAGAAAACAGGGGGTCGGCACTGAAGCTTTCTTT. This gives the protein CSARKQGVGTEAFF.

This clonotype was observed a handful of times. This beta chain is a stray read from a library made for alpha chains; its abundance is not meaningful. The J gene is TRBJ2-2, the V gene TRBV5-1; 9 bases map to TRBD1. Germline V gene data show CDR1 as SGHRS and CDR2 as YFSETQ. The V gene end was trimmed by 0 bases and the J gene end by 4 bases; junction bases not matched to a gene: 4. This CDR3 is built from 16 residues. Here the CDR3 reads CASSLEGTGSTGELFF. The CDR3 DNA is TGCGCCAGCAGCTTGGAAGGGACAGGGTCCACCGGGGAGCTGTTTTTT.

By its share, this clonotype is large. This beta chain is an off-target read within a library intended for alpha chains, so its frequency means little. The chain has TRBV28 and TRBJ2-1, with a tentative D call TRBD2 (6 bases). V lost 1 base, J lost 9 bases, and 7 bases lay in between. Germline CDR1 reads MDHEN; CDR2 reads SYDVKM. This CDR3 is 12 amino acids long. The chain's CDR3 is CASSLLEGEQFF. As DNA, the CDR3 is TGTGCCAGCAGTTTATTGGAGGGTGAGCAGTTCTTC.

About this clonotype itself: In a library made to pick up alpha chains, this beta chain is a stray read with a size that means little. Written as DNA, the CDR3 is TGTGCCAGCAGCCAGACGAGCGAGCAGTACTTC. It encodes CASSQTSEQYF. The V call is TRBV16, the J call TRBJ2-7; no firm D call. CDR3 length: 11 residues. V was cut by 3 bases and J by 6 bases, with 6 bases left in between. Germline V gene lookup returns CDR1 KGHSY and CDR2 FQNENV.

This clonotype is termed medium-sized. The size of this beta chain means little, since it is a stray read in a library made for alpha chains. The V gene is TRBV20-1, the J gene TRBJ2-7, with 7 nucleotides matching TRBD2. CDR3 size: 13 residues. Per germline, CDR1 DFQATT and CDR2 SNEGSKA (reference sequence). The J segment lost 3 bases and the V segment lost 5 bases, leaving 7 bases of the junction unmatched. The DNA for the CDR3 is TGCAGTGCTCTGACTTTAGCGGGCTACGAGCAGTACTTC. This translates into CSALTLAGYEQYF.

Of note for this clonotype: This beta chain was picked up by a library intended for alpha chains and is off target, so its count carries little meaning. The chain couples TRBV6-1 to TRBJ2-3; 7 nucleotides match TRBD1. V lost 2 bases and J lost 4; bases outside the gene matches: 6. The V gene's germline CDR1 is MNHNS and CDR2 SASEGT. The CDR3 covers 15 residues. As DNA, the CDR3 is TGTGCCAGCAGTGAACCGAGACAGGGATCAGATACGCAGTATTTT. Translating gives CASSEPRQGSDTQYF.

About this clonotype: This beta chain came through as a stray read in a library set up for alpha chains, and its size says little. In nucleotides, the CDR3 is TGTACCAGCAGCTTAGGAGTCAACAACTACGAGCAGTACTTC. It encodes CTSSLGVNNYEQYF. V and J are TRBV7-2 and TRBJ2-7, with D unresolved. This CDR3 contains 14 residues. Germline CDR1 SGHTA, CDR2 FQGNSA. V lost 1 base to trimming and J lost 3 bases, with 10 bases between them.

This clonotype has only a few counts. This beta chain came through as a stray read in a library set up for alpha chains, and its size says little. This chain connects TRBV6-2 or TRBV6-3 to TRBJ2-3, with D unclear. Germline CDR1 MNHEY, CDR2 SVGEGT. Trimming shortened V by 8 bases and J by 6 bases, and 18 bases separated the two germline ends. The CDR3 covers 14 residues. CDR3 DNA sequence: TGTGCCAGCTCCAAAGGCGTGCCCTCCGATACGCAGTATTTT. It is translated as CASSKGVPSDTQYF.